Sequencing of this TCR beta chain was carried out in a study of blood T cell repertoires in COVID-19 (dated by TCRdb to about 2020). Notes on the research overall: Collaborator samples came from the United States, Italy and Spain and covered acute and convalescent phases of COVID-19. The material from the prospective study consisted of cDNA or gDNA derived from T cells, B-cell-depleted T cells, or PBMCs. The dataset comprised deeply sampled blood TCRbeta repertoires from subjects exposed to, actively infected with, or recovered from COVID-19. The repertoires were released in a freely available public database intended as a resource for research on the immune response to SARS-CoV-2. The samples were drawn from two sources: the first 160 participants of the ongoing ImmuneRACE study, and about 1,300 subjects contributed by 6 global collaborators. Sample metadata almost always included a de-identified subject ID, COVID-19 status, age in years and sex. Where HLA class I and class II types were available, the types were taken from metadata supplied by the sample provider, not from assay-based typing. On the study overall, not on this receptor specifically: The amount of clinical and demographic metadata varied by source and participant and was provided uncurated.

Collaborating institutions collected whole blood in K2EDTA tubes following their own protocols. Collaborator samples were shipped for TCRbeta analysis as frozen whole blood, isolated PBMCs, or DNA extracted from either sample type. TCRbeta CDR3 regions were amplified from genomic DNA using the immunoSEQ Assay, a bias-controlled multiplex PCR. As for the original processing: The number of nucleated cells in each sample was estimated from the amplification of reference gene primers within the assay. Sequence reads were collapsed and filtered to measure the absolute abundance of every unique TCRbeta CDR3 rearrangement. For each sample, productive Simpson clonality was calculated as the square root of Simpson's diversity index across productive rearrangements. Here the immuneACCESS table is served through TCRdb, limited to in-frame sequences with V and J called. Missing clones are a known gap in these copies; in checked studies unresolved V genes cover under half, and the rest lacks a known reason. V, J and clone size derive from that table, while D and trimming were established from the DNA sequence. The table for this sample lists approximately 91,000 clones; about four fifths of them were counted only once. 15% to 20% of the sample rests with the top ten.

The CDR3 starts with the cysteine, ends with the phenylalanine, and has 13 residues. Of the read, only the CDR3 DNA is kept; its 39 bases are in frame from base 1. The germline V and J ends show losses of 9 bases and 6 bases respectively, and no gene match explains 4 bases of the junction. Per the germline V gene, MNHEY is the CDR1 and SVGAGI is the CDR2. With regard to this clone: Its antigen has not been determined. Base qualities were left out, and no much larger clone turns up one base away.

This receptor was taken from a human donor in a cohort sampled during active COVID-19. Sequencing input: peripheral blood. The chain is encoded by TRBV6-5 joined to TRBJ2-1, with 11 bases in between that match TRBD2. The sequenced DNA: TGTGCCAGTCCTAGCGGGGGGCTCAATGAGCAGTTCTTC. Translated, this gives CASPSGGLNEQFF.